Sequencing of this T cell receptor (beta chain) was carried out in a study of shared T cell receptors in the human thymus. Sequencing was performed with immunoSEQ multiplex PCR; in TCRdb, only in-frame clones are kept and a portion is missing. Among hundreds of thousands of clones listed, 78% were seen once. The CDR3 extends over 14 amino acids. Trimming removed 0 bases from V and 4 bases from J; junction bases left unmatched: 3. Per the germline V gene, CDR1 is SGHRS and CDR2 is YFSETQ. A further study also used this sample, focusing on human thymus T cells. As that study records: What related research reported was that thymic repertoires overlapped highly among unrelated individuals.

The sequence derives from a boy under two years old with a congenital heart defect. Sequenced: thymocytes. The chain joins TRBV5-1 to TRBJ1-1; 7 positions match TRBD1. The CDR3 sequence: CASSLGGGGTEAFF. The CDR3 nucleotides are TGCGCCAGCAGCTTGGGAGGGGGCGGCACTGAAGCTTTCTTT. The full variable domain, its missing parts supplied by reference TRBV5-1 and TRBJ1-1, is KAGVTQTPRYLIKTRGQQVTLSCSPISGHRSVSWYQQTPGQGLQFLFEYFSETQRNKGNFPGRFSGRQFSNSRSEMNVSTLELGDSALYLCASSLGGGGTEAFFGQGTRLTVV.